This is a list of T cell receptor beta chains from one sample in a study of vaccination effects on CD4 cells after COVID-19. What these receptors recognize is not known. Clones were read by immunoSEQ multiplex PCR, and TCRdb kept only the in-frame ones, dropping some. The sample records more than 30,000 clones, roughly two thirds being singletons. This specimen was CD4+ T cells from PBMCs cultured with HCoV-229E spike peptides, taken before COVID-19 vaccination. Receptors originate from a human donor who received a COVID-19 vaccine. The CDR3 runs from the conserved cysteine through the conserved F or W. The order of the fields is V gene, J gene, D gene, clone size, CDR3 protein, CDR3 DNA. D genes are given only for firm matches. Clone size is stated in some rows and not others, as once, few, many or a class when expanded.

V: TRBV12-3/TRBV12-4; J: TRBJ1-1; D: .; size: .; CDR3: CASSLSWDTEAFF; DNA: TGTGCCAGCAGTTTATCGTGGGACACTGAAGCTTTCTTT
V: TRBV29-1; J: TRBJ2-5; D: .; size: .; CDR3: CSVEDWWQTEETQYF; DNA: TGCAGCGTTGAAGATTGGTGGCAGACCGAAGAGACCCAGTACTTC
V: TRBV19; J: TRBJ2-6; D: .; size: few; CDR3: CASSPVGGSSGANVLTF; DNA: TGTGCCAGTAGCCCCGTGGGAGGCTCCTCTGGGGCCAACGTCCTGACTTTC
V: TRBV6-2/TRBV6-3; J: TRBJ2-3; D: TRBD1; size: .; CDR3: CASSYGRGRPDTQYF; DNA: TGTGCCAGCAGTTACGGCAGGGGGCGACCAGATACGCAGTATTTT
V: TRBV28; J: TRBJ1-2; D: TRBD1; size: .; CDR3: CASSLWTGDYGYTF; DNA: TGTGCCAGCAGTTTATGGACAGGGGACTATGGCTACACCTTC
V: TRBV5-1; J: TRBJ1-2; D: TRBD1; size: few; CDR3: CASSPGARTGAGGYTF; DNA: TGCGCCAGCAGCCCTGGGGCACGGACAGGGGCGGGAGGCTACACCTTC
V: TRBV19; J: TRBJ1-5; D: .; size: .; CDR3: CASSRPAGIDNQPQHF; DNA: TGTGCCAGTAGTAGGCCAGCCGGGATCGACAATCAGCCCCAGCATTTT
V: TRBV9; J: TRBJ1-2; D: .; size: .; CDR3: CASSVEPLGYYGYTF; DNA: TGTGCCAGCAGCGTAGAACCCCTGGGCTACTATGGCTACACCTTC
V: TRBV4-3; J: TRBJ1-1; D: TRBD1; size: .; CDR3: CASSQDEGAATEAFF; DNA: TGCGCCAGCAGCCAAGATGAGGGGGCGGCCACTGAAGCTTTCTTT
V: TRBV19; J: TRBJ2-3; D: TRBD2; size: .; CDR3: CASSTGGGAADTQYF; DNA: TGTGCCAGTAGTACGGGCGGGGGGGCCGCAGATACGCAGTATTTT
V: TRBV19; J: TRBJ1-6; D: .; size: .; CDR3: CASSLGTHSPLHF; DNA: TGTGCCAGTAGCCTTGGGACTCATTCACCCCTCCACTTT
V: TRBV18; J: TRBJ2-1; D: .; size: once; CDR3: CASSPPENSYNEQFF; DNA: TGTGCCAGCTCACCACCCGAGAATAGCTACAATGAGCAGTTCTTC
V: TRBV19; J: TRBJ2-3; D: .; size: .; CDR3: CASARDTLITDTQYF; DNA: TGTGCCAGTGCCCGGGACACCTTAATCACAGATACGCAGTATTTT
V: TRBV30; J: TRBJ2-7; D: .; size: .; CDR3: CAWSKPDLYEQYF; DNA: TGTGCCTGGAGTAAACCGGACCTCTACGAGCAGTACTTC
V: TRBV2; J: TRBJ2-5; D: .; size: .; CDR3: CASSSPETQYF; DNA: TGTGCCAGCAGTTCCCCTGAGACCCAGTACTTC
V: TRBV28; J: TRBJ1-6; D: TRBD1; size: .; CDR3: CASRGQGESPLHF; DNA: TGTGCCAGCAGGGGACAGGGAGAATCACCCCTCCACTTT
V: TRBV5-1; J: TRBJ2-7; D: .; size: .; CDR3: CASSDSFYEQYF; DNA: TGCGCCAGCAGCGACAGCTTCTACGAGCAGTACTTC
V: TRBV6-5; J: TRBJ1-5; D: .; size: .; CDR3: CASSRTVDQPQHF; DNA: TGTGCCAGCAGTCGGACAGTTGATCAGCCCCAGCATTTT
V: TRBV2; J: TRBJ1-1; D: .; size: .; CDR3: CASRDDRNTEAFF; DNA: TGTGCCAGCAGGGACGACAGGAACACTGAAGCTTTCTTT
V: TRBV19; J: TRBJ2-7; D: TRBD2; size: .; CDR3: CASKSASGSYEQYF; DNA: TGTGCCAGTAAGTCGGCTAGCGGGTCCTACGAGCAGTACTTC
V: TRBV20-1; J: TRBJ2-7; D: .; size: .; CDR3: CSARTTYEQYF; DNA: TGCAGTGCTCGTACTACCTACGAGCAGTACTTC
V: TRBV15; J: TRBJ2-7; D: .; size: .; CDR3: CATSRGPRGRVGNEQYF; DNA: TGTGCCACCAGCCGAGGACCCCGAGGGAGAGTGGGGAACGAGCAGTACTTC
V: TRBV6-6; J: TRBJ1-3; D: .; size: .; CDR3: CASSYNTIYF; DNA: TGTGCCAGCAGTTATAACACCATATATTTT
V: TRBV3-1/TRBV3-2; J: TRBJ1-1; D: .; size: few; CDR3: CASSAPGLMNTEAFF; DNA: TGTGCCAGCAGCGCCCCGGGGCTCATGAACACTGAAGCTTTCTTT
V: TRBV30; J: TRBJ1-1; D: .; size: few; CDR3: CAWRIGGLAFF; DNA: TGTGCCTGGAGGATCGGAGGTCTAGCTTTCTTT
V: TRBV30; J: TRBJ1-2; D: .; size: .; CDR3: CAWMGPGYTF; DNA: TGTGCCTGGATGGGGCCAGGCTACACCTTC
V: TRBV5-1; J: TRBJ1-3; D: TRBD1; size: .; CDR3: CASSAGQGRVSSGNTIYF; DNA: TGCGCCAGCAGCGCTGGACAGGGAAGAGTTAGCTCTGGAAACACCATATATTTT
V: TRBV7-9; J: TRBJ2-1; D: .; size: few; CDR3: CASSAGRGAYNEQFF; DNA: TGTGCCAGCAGCGCCGGCAGGGGAGCCTACAATGAGCAGTTCTTC
V: TRBV5-1; J: TRBJ1-2; D: .; size: few; CDR3: CASSSIGVDYGYTF; DNA: TGCGCCAGCAGCAGTATAGGGGTTGACTATGGCTACACCTTC
V: TRBV28; J: TRBJ2-1; D: TRBD1; size: .; CDR3: CASSLTGYYNEQFF; DNA: TGTGCCAGCAGTCTGACAGGGTACTACAATGAGCAGTTCTTC
V: TRBV6-1; J: TRBJ2-7; D: TRBD2; size: .; CDR3: CASSERLAVEYEQYF; DNA: TGTGCCAGCAGTGAGAGACTAGCGGTTGAATACGAGCAGTACTTC
V: TRBV2; J: TRBJ1-2; D: .; size: .; CDR3: CASSAKEQGGYTF; DNA: TGTGCCAGCAGCGCTAAAGAACAGGGTGGCTACACCTTC
V: TRBV5-4; J: TRBJ2-1; D: .; size: .; CDR3: CASSLVGGSSYNEQFF; DNA: TGTGCCAGCAGCTTGGTGGGCGGATCCTCCTACAATGAGCAGTTCTTC
V: TRBV28; J: TRBJ1-4; D: .; size: .; CDR3: CASSGGVTNEKLFF; DNA: TGTGCCAGCAGTGGGGGGGTAACTAATGAAAAACTGTTTTTT
V: TRBV5-1; J: TRBJ2-2; D: .; size: .; CDR3: CASSVRVAGELFF; DNA: TGCGCCAGCAGCGTGAGAGTAGCCGGGGAGCTGTTTTTT
V: TRBV6-5; J: TRBJ1-2; D: .; size: .; CDR3: CASRDAAGYGYTF; DNA: TGTGCCAGCAGGGACGCGGCAGGGTATGGCTACACCTTC
V: TRBV21-1; J: TRBJ2-7; D: .; size: .; CDR3: CASSKEGHLSYEQYF; DNA: TGTGCCAGCAGCAAAGAGGGACACCTCTCCTACGAGCAGTACTTC
V: TRBV13; J: TRBJ1-5; D: .; size: .; CDR3: CASSRNPGQPQHF; DNA: TGTGCCAGCAGTCGGAACCCGGGGCAGCCCCAGCATTTT
V: TRBV20-1; J: TRBJ1-4; D: .; size: .; CDR3: CSASGQLYEKLFF; DNA: TGCAGTGCTAGTGGACAGCTTTATGAAAAACTGTTTTTT
V: TRBV5-1; J: TRBJ2-7; D: TRBD1; size: .; CDR3: CASSLDGRGTAEQYF; DNA: TGCGCCAGCAGCTTGGACGGCAGGGGGACCGCCGAGCAGTACTTC
V: TRBV4-1; J: TRBJ1-4; D: .; size: .; CDR3: CASSQWRNEKLFF; DNA: TGCGCCAGCAGCCAATGGAGGAATGAAAAACTGTTTTTT
V: TRBV29-1; J: TRBJ1-2; D: .; size: .; CDR3: CSVEMAKGTGYGYTF; DNA: TGCAGCGTTGAGATGGCGAAAGGGACGGGTTATGGCTACACCTTC
V: TRBV5-8; J: TRBJ1-2; D: .; size: .; CDR3: CASSFSSGPRYGYTF; DNA: TGTGCCAGCAGCTTCTCCTCAGGACCGCGCTATGGCTACACCTTC
V: TRBV5-1; J: TRBJ2-5; D: .; size: .; CDR3: CASTPGRIGETQYF; DNA: TGCGCCAGCACCCCGGGGCGGATCGGAGAGACCCAGTACTTC
V: TRBV28; J: TRBJ1-6; D: TRBD1; size: .; CDR3: CASRGQGDSPLHF; DNA: TGTGCCAGCCGGGGACAGGGGGATTCACCCCTCCACTTT
V: TRBV6-2/TRBV6-3; J: TRBJ2-5; D: TRBD1; size: .; CDR3: CASSNRTGTWETQYF; DNA: TGTGCCAGCAGTAATAGGACAGGGACATGGGAGACCCAGTACTTC